A few counts support the clone carrying this TCR beta chain. The source of the sample is a study of patients and donors after allogeneic stem cell transplantation. The CDR3 runs 16 residues. The V segment lost 4 bases and the J segment 1 base; nucleotides outside the gene matches: 6. Germline V gene lookup returns CDR1 MGHRA and CDR2 YSYEKL. One entry per CDR3 protein, called by TCRdb with MiXCR from the RT-PCR reads. The data show approximately 17,000 distinct CDR3 sequences, under 35% seen once. The chain carries TRBV4-1 and TRBJ1-5, with 8 bases matching TRBD1. The sequence came from a human donor who was either an allogeneic HSCT recipient or a stem cell or donor lymphocyte infusion donor (not recorded which). It is not recorded whose cells these are; they may come from a transplant donor. Sequenced material: blood, either unsorted or a sorted T cell fraction (not recorded which). The CDR3 DNA is TGCGCCAGCAGCCCTAGGACAGGGATGAGCAATCAGCCCCAGCATTTT. This translates into CASSPRTGMSNQPQHF.